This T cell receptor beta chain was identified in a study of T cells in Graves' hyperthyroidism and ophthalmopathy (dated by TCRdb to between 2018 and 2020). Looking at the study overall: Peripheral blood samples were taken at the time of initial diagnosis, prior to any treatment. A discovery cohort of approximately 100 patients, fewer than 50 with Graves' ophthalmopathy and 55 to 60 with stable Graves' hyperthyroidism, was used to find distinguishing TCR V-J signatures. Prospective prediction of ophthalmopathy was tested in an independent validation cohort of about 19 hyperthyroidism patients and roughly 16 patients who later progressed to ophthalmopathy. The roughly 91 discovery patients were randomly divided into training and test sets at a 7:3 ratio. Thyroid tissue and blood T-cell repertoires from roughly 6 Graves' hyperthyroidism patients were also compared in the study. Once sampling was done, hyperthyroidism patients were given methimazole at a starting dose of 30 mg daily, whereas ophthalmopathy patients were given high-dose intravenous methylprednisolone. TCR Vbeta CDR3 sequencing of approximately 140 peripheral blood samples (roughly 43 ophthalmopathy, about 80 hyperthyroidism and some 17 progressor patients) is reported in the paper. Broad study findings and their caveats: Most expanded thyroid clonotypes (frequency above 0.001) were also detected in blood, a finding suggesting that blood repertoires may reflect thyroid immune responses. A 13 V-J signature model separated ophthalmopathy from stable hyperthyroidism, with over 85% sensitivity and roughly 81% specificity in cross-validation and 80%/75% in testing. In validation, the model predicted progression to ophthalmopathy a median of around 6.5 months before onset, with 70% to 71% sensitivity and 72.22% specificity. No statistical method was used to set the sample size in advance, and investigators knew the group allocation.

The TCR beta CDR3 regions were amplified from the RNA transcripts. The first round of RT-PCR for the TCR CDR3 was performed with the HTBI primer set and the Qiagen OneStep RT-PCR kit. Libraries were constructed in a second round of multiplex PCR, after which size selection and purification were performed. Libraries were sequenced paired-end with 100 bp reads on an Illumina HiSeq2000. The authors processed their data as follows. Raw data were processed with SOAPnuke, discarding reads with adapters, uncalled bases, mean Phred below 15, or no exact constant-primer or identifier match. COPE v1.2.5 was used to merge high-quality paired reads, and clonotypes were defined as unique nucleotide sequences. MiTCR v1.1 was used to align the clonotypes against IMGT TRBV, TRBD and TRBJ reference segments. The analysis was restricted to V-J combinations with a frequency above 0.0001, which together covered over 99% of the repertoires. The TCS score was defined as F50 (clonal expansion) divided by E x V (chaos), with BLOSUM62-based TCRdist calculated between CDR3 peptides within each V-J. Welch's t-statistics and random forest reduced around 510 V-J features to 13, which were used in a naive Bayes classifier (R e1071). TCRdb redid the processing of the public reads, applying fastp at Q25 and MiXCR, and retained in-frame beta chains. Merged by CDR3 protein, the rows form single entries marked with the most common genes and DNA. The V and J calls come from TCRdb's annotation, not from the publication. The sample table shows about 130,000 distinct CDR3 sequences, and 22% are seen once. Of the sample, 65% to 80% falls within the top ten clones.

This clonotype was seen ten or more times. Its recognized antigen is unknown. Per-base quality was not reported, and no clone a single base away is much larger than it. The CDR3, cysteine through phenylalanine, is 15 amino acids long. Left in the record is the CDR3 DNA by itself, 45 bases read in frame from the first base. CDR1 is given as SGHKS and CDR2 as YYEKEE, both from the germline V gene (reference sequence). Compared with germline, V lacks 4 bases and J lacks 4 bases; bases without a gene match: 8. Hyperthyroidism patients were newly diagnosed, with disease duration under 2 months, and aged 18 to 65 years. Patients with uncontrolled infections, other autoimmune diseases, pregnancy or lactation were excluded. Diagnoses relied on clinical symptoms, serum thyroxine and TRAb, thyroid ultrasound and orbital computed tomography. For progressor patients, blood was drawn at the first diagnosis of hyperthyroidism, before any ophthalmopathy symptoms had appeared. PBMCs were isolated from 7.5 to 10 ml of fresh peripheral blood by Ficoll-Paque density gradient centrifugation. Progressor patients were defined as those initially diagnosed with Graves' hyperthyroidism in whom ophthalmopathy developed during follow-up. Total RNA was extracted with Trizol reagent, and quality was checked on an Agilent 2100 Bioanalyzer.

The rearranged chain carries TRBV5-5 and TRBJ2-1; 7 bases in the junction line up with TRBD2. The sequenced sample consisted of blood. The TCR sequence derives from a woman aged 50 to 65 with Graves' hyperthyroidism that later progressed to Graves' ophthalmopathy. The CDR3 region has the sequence CASSPGLGIYNEQFF. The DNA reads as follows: TGTGCCAGCAGCCCCGGACTAGGAATTTACAATGAGCAGTTCTTC. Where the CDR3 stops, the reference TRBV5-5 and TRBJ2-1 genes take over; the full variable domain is DAGVTQSPTHLIKTRGQQVTLRCSPISGHKSVSWYQQVLGQGPQFIFQYYEKEERGRGNFPDRFSARQFPNYSSELNVNALLLGDSALYLCASSPGLGIYNEQFFGPGTRLTVL.